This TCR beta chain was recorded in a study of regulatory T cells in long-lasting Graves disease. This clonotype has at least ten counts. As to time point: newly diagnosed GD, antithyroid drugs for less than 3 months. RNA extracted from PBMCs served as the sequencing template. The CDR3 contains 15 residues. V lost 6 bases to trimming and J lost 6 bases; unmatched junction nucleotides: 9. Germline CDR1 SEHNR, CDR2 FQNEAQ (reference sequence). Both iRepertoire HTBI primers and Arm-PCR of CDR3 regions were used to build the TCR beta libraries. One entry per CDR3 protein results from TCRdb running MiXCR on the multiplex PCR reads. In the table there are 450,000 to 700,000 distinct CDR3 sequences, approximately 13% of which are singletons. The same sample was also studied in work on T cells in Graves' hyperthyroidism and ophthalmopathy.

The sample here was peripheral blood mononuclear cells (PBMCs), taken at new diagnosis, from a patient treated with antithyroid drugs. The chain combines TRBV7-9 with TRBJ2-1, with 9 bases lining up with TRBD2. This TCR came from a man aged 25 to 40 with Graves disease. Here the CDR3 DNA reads TGTGCCAGCAGTGCTCTGGCGGGAGGGCTCAATGAGCAGTTCTTC. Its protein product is CASSALAGGLNEQFF. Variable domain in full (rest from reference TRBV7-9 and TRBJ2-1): DTGVSQNPRHKITKRGQNVTFRCDPISEHNRLYWYRQTLGQGPEFLTYFQNEAQLEKSRLLSDRFSAERPKGSFSTLEIQRTEQGDSAMYLCASSALAGGLNEQFFGPGTRLTVL.